This TCR beta chain appears in the sequencing data of a study of regulatory T cells in long-lasting Graves disease. Study-wide points: It was in persistent disease that TRBV28, TRBJ1-2 and TRBJ2-5 were favored.

In building TCR beta libraries, iRepertoire HTBI primers were used together with Arm-PCR of CDR3 regions. TCRdb recomputed calls from the multiplex PCR reads with MiXCR, one row per CDR3 protein. Among 350,000 to 450,000 distinct CDR3 sequences listed, 20% to 25% were seen once. This sample's time point: persistent/refractory GD, antithyroid drugs over 5 years with positive TRAb. After RNA was extracted from PBMCs, the TCR library was made from it. For this clonotype: Its antigen is currently unknown.

J lost 1 base, V lost 3 bases, and 11 bases had no gene match. Germline assignment: CDR1 MNHNS and CDR2 SASEGT. CDR3 length equals 17 residues. This receptor was identified in a female donor with Graves disease. The specimen comprised peripheral blood mononuclear cells (PBMCs), sampled when the disease was refractory, from a patient treated with antithyroid drugs. The rearrangement uses TRBV6-1 and TRBJ1-2; 7 bases map to TRBD1. The CDR3 DNA reads as TGTGCCAGCAGTGATGAACAGGGGCGAGCGATTAACTATGGCTACACCTTC. Encoded protein: CASSDEQGRAINYGYTF.